A single sample gave rise to the 9 T cell receptor beta chains below, sequenced in a study of CD8+ T cells in alopecia areata. CD4+ cells of five patients were further sorted as CD25+CD127-. Extracted RNA was reverse transcribed, and the resulting cDNA served as sequencing template. TCRdb keeps only in-frame clones here, not all; method: immunoSEQ multiplex PCR. The repertoire has 35,000 to 45,000 clones, approximately 54% of them found once; the top ten carry around 1.7%. What was sequenced was CD4+ Tregs sorted from blood. The receptors shown here come from a human donor with alopecia areata.

The chain is built from TRBV4-3 and TRBJ1-2; D gene unclear. With 4 bases removed from V and 3 bases from J, the gap between germline ends came to 9 bases. The germline gives CDR1 LGHNA, CDR2 YSLEER. This CDR3 contains 13 residues. For the CDR3, the DNA is TGCGCCAGCAGCCCCTTTAAGGACTATGGCTACACCTTC. Residues: CASSPFKDYGYTF.

This clone turned up a few times. The chain couples TRBV10-3 to TRBJ1-2; 7 bases agree with TRBD1. The CDR3 sequence is 14 residues long. The V and J ends lost 3 bases and 3 bases, in that order; junction bases with no gene match: 4. Germline values: CDR1 ENHRY, CDR2 SYGVKD. CDR3 residues: CAISDTGVDYGYTF. The CDR3 DNA follows: TGTGCCATCAGTGACACAGGGGTTGACTATGGCTACACCTTC.

In this sample, this clone turned up a few times. The chain employs TRBV7-2 and TRBJ2-3; TRBD2 is a possible D gene (5 bases). The CDR3 runs 14 residues. V lost 3 bases and J 3 bases, leaving 10 bases between the germline ends. The germline CDR1 and CDR2 sequences are SGHTA and FQGNSA. The DNA of the CDR3 is TGTGCCAGCAGCTTCAACGGGGTAACAGATACGCAGTATTTT. Amino acid sequence: CASSFNGVTDTQYF.

The rearrangement uses TRBV29-1 and TRBJ2-3; D is undetermined. V was cut by 4 bases and J by 2 bases, with 19 bases left in between. Germline CDR1 SQVTM, CDR2 ANQGSEA. There are 16 residues in the CDR3. The DNA for the CDR3 is TGCAGCGTTGGTTCCGGGTCCAAGACTCCCACAGATACGCAGTATTTT. As protein: CSVGSGSKTPTDTQYF.

The chain has TRBV6-6 and TRBJ1-4; D may be TRBD1 (5 bases). Trimming shortened V by 0 bases and J by 8 bases, and 7 bases separated the two germline ends. This CDR3 has 13 amino acids. CDR1 and CDR2 (germline): MNHNY, SVGAGI (reference sequence). The CDR3 reads CASSYSNREKLFF. CDR3 sequence (DNA): TGTGCCAGCAGTTACTCCAACAGGGAAAAACTGTTTTTT.

The rearrangement uses TRBV2 and TRBJ2-5; 7 nucleotides match TRBD1. Germline V gene lookup returns CDR1 SNHLY and CDR2 FYNNEI. V was pared by 5 bases and J by 5 bases, with 8 bases of the junction left unmatched. The CDR3 runs to 14 residues. The CDR3 sequence is CASSRDRVGETQYF. The DNA of the CDR3 is TGTGCCAGCAGTCGAGACAGGGTAGGGGAGACCCAGTACTTC.

This clone has more than one count but fewer than ten. CDR3 sequence (DNA): TGCGCCAGCAGCCCTCTGGCTATTGGCGCAGGGGGCAACACTGAAGCTTTCTTT. It specifies CASSPLAIGAGGNTEAFF. This chain links TRBV4-1 with TRBJ1-1, with TRBD1 identical over 8 bases. Germline CDR1 is MGHRA and CDR2 is YSYEKL. J lost 2 bases, V lost 4 bases, and 15 bases had no gene match. The CDR3 extends over 18 amino acids.

Sample share makes this clone medium-sized. The chain recombines TRBV19 with TRBJ2-5, with TRBD1 matching 7 bases. The CDR3 extends over 14 amino acids. With V trimmed by 5 bases and J by 4 bases, 7 bases remained unmatched. The germline CDR1 and CDR2 sequences are LNHDA and SQIVND (reference sequence). DNA of the CDR3: TGTGCCAGTAGTCTCAGGACAGGCGGAGAGACCCAGTACTTC. The encoded protein is CASSLRTGGETQYF.

This clone showed up just once. This sequence joins TRBV5-1 and TRBJ2-3, with D possibly matching TRBD1 (7 bases). Per germline, CDR1 SGHRS and CDR2 YFSETQ. The V and J ends lost 0 bases and 2 bases respectively, with 13 bases between them. The CDR3 is 16 residues long. The CDR3 spells CASSLVRDSATDTQYF. The CDR3 coding sequence is TGCGCCAGCAGCTTGGTGCGGGACAGTGCCACAGATACGCAGTATTTT.